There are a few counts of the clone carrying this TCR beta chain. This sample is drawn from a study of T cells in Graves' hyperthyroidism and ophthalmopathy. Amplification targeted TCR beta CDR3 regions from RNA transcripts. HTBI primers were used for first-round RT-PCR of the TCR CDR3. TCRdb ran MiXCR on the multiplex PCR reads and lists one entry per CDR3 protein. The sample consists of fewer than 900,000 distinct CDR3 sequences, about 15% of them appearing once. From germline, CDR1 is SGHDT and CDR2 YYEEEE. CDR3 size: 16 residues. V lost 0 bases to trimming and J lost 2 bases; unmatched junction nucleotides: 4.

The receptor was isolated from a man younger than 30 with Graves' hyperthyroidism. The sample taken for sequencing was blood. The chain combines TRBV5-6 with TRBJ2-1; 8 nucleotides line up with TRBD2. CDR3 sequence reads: CASSLVAGGTYNEQFF. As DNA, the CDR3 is TGTGCCAGCAGCTTGGTGGCGGGAGGAACCTACAATGAGCAGTTCTTC.